What follows are 21 T cell receptor beta chains derived from one specimen sequenced in a study of cytomegalovirus exposure and HLA in healthy donors. PCR employed 60 Vbeta and 13 Jbeta primers. Profiled with immunoSEQ multiplex PCR; TCRdb holds only in-frame clones, not every one. This sample has under 150,000 clones; 82% occur once, and the top ten carry roughly 2.6%. The material sequenced was PBMCs. The receptors were sampled from a woman aged 18-30 years in good health and CMV-seronegative.

The V call is TRBV11-2, the J call TRBJ1-1; D is possibly TRBD1 (5 bases). The ends were cut back, 5 bases at V and 0 bases at J, with 13 bases in the middle. This CDR3 region has 15 residues. The germline V gene encodes CDR1 SGHAT and CDR2 FQNNGV. DNA for the CDR3: TGTGCCAGCAGCCCCGGAACAGGCGTGAACACTGAAGCTTTCTTT. Protein sequence: CASSPGTGVNTEAFF.

As for this clone: Other DNA sequences in the sample encode the same CDR3. V usage is TRBV6-5 and J usage is TRBJ2-1, with 8 bases lining up with TRBD1. CDR3 length: 15 amino acids. J lost 3 bases, V lost 5 bases, and 6 bases had no gene match. From germline, CDR1 is MNHEY and CDR2 SVGAGI. The CDR3 DNA reads as TGTGCCAGCAGTCCCGACAGGGGACGCTACAATGAGCAGTTCTTC. This gives the protein CASSPDRGRYNEQFF.

The chain has TRBV5-4 and TRBJ2-2, with 8 bases aligning to TRBD1. CDR3 size: 15 residues. After removal of 4 bases from V and 9 bases from J, the junction contained 11 bases not matched to a gene. Germline lookup yields CDR1 SGHNT and CDR2 YYREEE (reference sequence). The DNA of the CDR3 is TGTGCCAGCAGCCAGGGGACAGGCCTTAACCGGGAGCTGTTTTTT. Its protein is CASSQGTGLNRELFF.

The genes are TRBV2 and TRBJ2-3; D is possibly TRBD1 (5 bases). CDR3 size: 15 residues. The V end lost 6 bases, the J end lost 2 bases, and 15 bases lay between the germline ends. Germline CDR1 and CDR2: SNHLY and FYNNEI. CDR3 region: CASSPGFRDTDTQYF. CDR3 in DNA: TGTGCCAGCAGCCCAGGGTTCAGAGACACAGATACGCAGTATTTT.

This chain connects TRBV30 to TRBJ2-3; 11 bases fit TRBD2. This CDR3 is built from 13 residues. Germline CDR1 reads GTSNPN; CDR2 reads SVGIG (reference sequence). Losses at the gene ends were 8 bases for V and 6 bases for J; bases not matched to a gene: 7. Written as DNA, the CDR3 is TGTGCCGGTAGCGGGGGGGCCGGCGATACGCAGTATTTT. Encoded protein: CAGSGGAGDTQYF.

J is TRBJ2-2 and V is TRBV19; maybe TRBD2 (6 bases). The CDR3 runs 16 residues. Trimming removed 7 bases from V and 3 bases from J, with 18 bases in between. CDR1 is LNHDA and CDR2 is SQIVND in the germline V gene (reference sequence). This CDR3 is CASTWSGTRDTGELFF. The CDR3 bases are TGTGCCAGTACCTGGTCGGGGACTCGGGACACCGGGGAGCTGTTTTTT. Combining the CDR3 with reference TRBV19 and TRBJ2-2 gives the whole variable domain DGGITQSPKYLFRKEGQNVTLSCEQNLNHDAMYWYRQDPGQGLRLIYYSQIVNDFQKGDIAEGYSVSREKKESFPLTVTSAQKNPTAFYLCASTWSGTRDTGELFFGEGSRLTVL.

The chain is built from TRBV5-6 and TRBJ2-5, with 7 bases lining up with TRBD1. The DNA end is a closer match to TRBJ2-7, so the J assignment may be wrong. Germline CDR1 and CDR2: SGHDT and YYEEEE. The CDR3 length is 13 residues. The CDR3 sequence: CASSPTGFYEQYF. The CDR3 DNA follows: TGTGCCAGCAGCCCGACAGGGTTCTACGAGCAGTACTTC.

The chain recombines TRBV12-5 with TRBJ1-1, with TRBD1 matching over 8 bases. CDR3 length: 13 residues. V lost 5 bases and J lost 4; bases outside the gene matches: 3. Germline CDR1 LGHNT, CDR2 FRNRAP. The CDR3 sequence is CASGPGGLTEAFF. CDR3 nucleotides: TGTGCTAGTGGTCCAGGGGGCCTCACTGAAGCTTTCTTT.

The rearrangement joins TRBV19 to TRBJ2-7; 7 positions agree with TRBD1. The CDR3 sequence is 14 residues long. The germline V gene encodes CDR1 LNHDA and CDR2 SQIVND (reference sequence). The ends lost 6 bases at V and 3 bases at J; junction bases unmatched: 8. CDR3 amino acids: CASRPRQGFYEQYF. The CDR3 nucleotides are TGTGCCAGTAGGCCCCGACAGGGCTTCTACGAGCAGTACTTC.

V and J are TRBV5-8 and TRBJ1-1, with 10 bases fitting TRBD1. The V segment lost 6 bases and the J segment 0 bases; nucleotides outside the gene matches: 14. The CDR3 covers 18 residues. Germline CDR1 SGHTS, CDR2 YDEGEE. The CDR3, as DNA: TGTGCCAGCACCAGATGGGGGGACAGGGGTCCGATGAACACTGAAGCTTTCTTT. This codes for CASTRWGDRGPMNTEAFF.

V gene TRBV28 combines with J gene TRBJ2-6, with D unclear. CDR3 size: 18 residues. Germline V lookup: CDR1 MDHEN, CDR2 SYDVKM. Trimming removed 5 bases at V and 0 bases at J, with 17 bases between. The CDR3 sequence: CASSGLGLDFSGANVLTF. As DNA, the CDR3 is TGTGCCAGCAGTGGTCTAGGCTTAGATTTCTCTGGGGCCAACGTCCTGACTTTC.

The gene calls are TRBV2 and TRBJ2-2, with 7 bases matching TRBD2. CDR3 length equals 14 residues. Germline CDR1 reads SNHLY; CDR2 reads FYNNEI. V shed 6 bases, J shed 2 bases, and the junction held 3 bases outside the gene matches. The DNA for the CDR3 is TGTGCCAGCAGAGGGACTACAAACACCGGGGAGCTGTTTTTT. Its translation is CASRGTTNTGELFF. The complete variable domain, with remaining parts taken from reference TRBV2 and TRBJ2-2, reads EPEVTQTPSHQVTQMGQEVILRCVPISNHLYFYWYRQILGQKVEFLVSFYNNEISEKSEIFDDQFSVERPDGSNFTLKIRSTKLEDSAMYFCASRGTTNTGELFFGEGSRLTVL.

The chain joins TRBV6-6 to TRBJ2-7, with 7 nucleotides matching TRBD1. The CDR3 has 14 residues. The V gene's germline CDR1 is MNHNY and CDR2 SVGAGI (reference sequence). Trimming cost V 2 bases and J 3 bases; bases outside gene matches: 4. Here the CDR3 reads CASSYTDRLYEQYF. The CDR3 DNA follows: TGTGCCAGCAGTTACACGGACAGGCTCTACGAGCAGTACTTC.

J is TRBJ1-5 and V is TRBV7-2; D unclear. This CDR3 is built from 15 residues. V lost 4 bases, J lost 2 bases, and 12 bases lay in between. Germline CDR1 reads SGHTA; CDR2 reads FQGNSA. The DNA of the CDR3 is TGTGCCAGCAGCTACGACGGGTGGGGCAATCAGCCCCAGCATTTT. As protein: CASSYDGWGNQPQHF.

This sequence joins TRBV29-1 and TRBJ1-2; 7 positions agree with TRBD1. CDR3 size: 12 residues. V lost 5 bases, J lost 3 bases, and 3 bases stayed unmatched. Germline V gene lookup returns CDR1 SQVTM and CDR2 ANQGSEA. CDR3 in amino acids: CSVIGQDYGYTF. In DNA form, the CDR3 reads TGCAGCGTTATAGGACAGGACTATGGCTACACCTTC.

The rearrangement uses TRBV5-6 and TRBJ2-5, with D maybe TRBD1 (6 bases). The end of the DNA aligns better with TRBJ2-7, so the J call may be wrong. There are 14 residues in the CDR3. Per the germline V gene, CDR1 is SGHDT and CDR2 is YYEEEE. This CDR3 is CASSSEQGAYEQYF. The CDR3 nucleotides read TGTGCCAGCAGCTCCGAACAGGGAGCGTACGAGCAGTACTTC.

This clone was counted a single time. The chain links TRBV7-2 to TRBJ1-2; maybe TRBD1 (5 bases). Germline V gene data show CDR1 as SGHTA and CDR2 as FQGNSA. Trimming removed 1 base at V and 6 bases at J, with 18 bases between. The CDR3 contains 16 residues. This chain's CDR3 is CASSLGSPNRGNGYTF. In DNA, the CDR3 is TGTGCCAGCAGCTTAGGGAGTCCAAACCGGGGGAATGGCTACACCTTC.

This clone came up once. The rearrangement links TRBV5-1 to TRBJ1-1; the D is unclear. V was cut by 0 bases and J by 1 base, with 10 bases left in between. This CDR3 contains 15 residues. CDR1 SGHRS and CDR2 YFSETQ come from the germline V gene. The CDR3 DNA reads as TGCGCCAGCAGCTTGGTCGCGGGCTCGAACACTGAAGCTTTCTTT. It encodes CASSLVAGSNTEAFF. The full variable domain, with the rest looked up from reference TRBV5-1 and TRBJ1-1, is KAGVTQTPRYLIKTRGQQVTLSCSPISGHRSVSWYQQTPGQGLQFLFEYFSETQRNKGNFPGRFSGRQFSNSRSEMNVSTLELGDSALYLCASSLVAGSNTEAFFGQGTRLTVV.

As to this clone: Additional DNA sequences in this sample encode the identical CDR3. The chain is built from TRBV18 and TRBJ2-7, with 7 positions matching TRBD1. The CDR3 is 14 residues long. Trimming cost V 3 bases and J 4 bases; bases outside gene matches: 6. Per the germline V gene, CDR1 is KGHSH and CDR2 is LQKENI. CDR3 loop: CASSPRQGVYEQYV. The CDR3 DNA reads TGTGCCAGCTCACCCCGACAGGGTGTGTACGAGCAGTACGTC.

Only a few counts were recorded for this clone. The V call is TRBV6-5, the J call TRBJ2-2; D may be TRBD2 (5 bases). The V and J ends lost 6 bases and 1 base respectively, with 6 bases between them. The length of the CDR3 is 13 residues. Germline loops: CDR1 MNHEY, CDR2 SVGAGI. This chain's CDR3 is CASRRVNTGELFF. DNA for the CDR3: TGTGCCAGCAGGCGGGTGAACACCGGGGAGCTGTTTTTT.

V usage is TRBV2 and J usage is TRBJ1-3; 10 positions match TRBD1. This CDR3 spans 14 amino acids. Germline V gene data show CDR1 as SNHLY and CDR2 as FYNNEI. V trimming: 6 bases; J trimming: 8 bases; junction bases outside the gene matches: 7. In DNA form, the CDR3 reads TGTGCCAGCAGGGCAGACAGGGGGCTTTACACCATATATTTT. This encodes CASRADRGLYTIYF. Together with reference TRBV2 and TRBJ1-3, the CDR3 gives the full variable domain: EPEVTQTPSHQVTQMGQEVILRCVPISNHLYFYWYRQILGQKVEFLVSFYNNEISEKSEIFDDQFSVERPDGSNFTLKIRSTKLEDSAMYFCASRADRGLYTIYFGEGSWLTVV.